This T cell receptor (beta chain) was identified in a study of control samples from healthy donors and cancer patients. The method was immunoSEQ multiplex PCR; TCRdb's version includes in-frame clones alone and lacks a portion of them. This sample carries hundreds of thousands of clones, about nine tenths of them seen once, and the ten largest clones take around 6.8%. Germline CDR1 and CDR2: MNHEY and SVGAGI. This CDR3 has 14 residues. Deletions cut 6 bases from V and 4 bases from J, with 16 bases between. The sequencing sample was made of PBMCs. This chain links TRBV6-5 with TRBJ2-7; TRBD2 is a possible D gene (5 bases). The receptor was isolated from a man aged 35-49 years with head and neck cancer. The CDR3 DNA reads as TGTGCCAGCAGATACCGGGAAATCGGGTACGAGCAGTACTTC. It translates to CASRYREIGYEQYF.